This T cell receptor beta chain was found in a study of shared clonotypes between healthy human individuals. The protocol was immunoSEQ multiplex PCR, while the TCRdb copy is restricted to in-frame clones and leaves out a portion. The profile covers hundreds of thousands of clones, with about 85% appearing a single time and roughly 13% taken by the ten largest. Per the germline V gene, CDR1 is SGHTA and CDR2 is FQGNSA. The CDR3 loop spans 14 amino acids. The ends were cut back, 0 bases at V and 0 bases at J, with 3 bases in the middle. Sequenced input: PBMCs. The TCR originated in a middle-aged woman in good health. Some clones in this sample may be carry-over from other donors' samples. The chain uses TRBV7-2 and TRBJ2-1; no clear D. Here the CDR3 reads CASSLAISYNEQFF. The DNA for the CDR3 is TGTGCCAGCAGCTTAGCGATCTCCTACAATGAGCAGTTCTTC.